Listed here are 26 T cell receptor beta chains from one sample, sequenced in a study of blood T cell repertoires in COVID-19. TCRdb's copy holds only in-frame clones and misses some; the assay was immunoSEQ multiplex PCR. Of some 70,000 clones in the sample, about 83% were seen once. Material: peripheral blood. These TCRs come from a man older than 75 with acute or convalescent COVID-19.

The CDR3 region is CASSMSTGGRSNQPQHF. CDR3 nucleotides: TGTGCCAGTAGTATGTCAACCGGGGGAAGGAGCAATCAGCCCCAGCATTTT. The rearrangement uses TRBV19 and TRBJ1-5; D is perhaps TRBD1 (5 bases). V gave up 3 bases and J gave up 1 base, with 16 bases separating them. The CDR3 length is 17 residues. CDR1 is LNHDA, CDR2 SQIVND, per germline (reference sequence).

J is TRBJ2-3 and V is TRBV27; 10 bases line up with TRBD2. The CDR3 totals 14 residues. Germline CDR1 and CDR2: MNHEY and SMNVEV (reference sequence). The J segment lost 2 bases and the V segment lost 6 bases, leaving 2 bases of the junction unmatched. In DNA, the CDR3 is TGTGCCAGCAGCAGCGGGAGGGACACAGATACGCAGTATTTT. Translation gives CASSSGRDTDTQYF.

The rearrangement uses TRBV5-4 and TRBJ2-5; TRBD2 is a possible D gene (6 bases). V lost 0 bases and J lost 1, with 7 bases in between. Germline lookup yields CDR1 SGHNT and CDR2 YYREEE (reference sequence). There are 14 residues in the CDR3. The CDR3 DNA reads as TGTGCCAGCAGCTTGGTTAGCGGCCAAGAGACCCAGTACTTC. It specifies CASSLVSGQETQYF. Full variable domain (missing parts from reference TRBV5-4 and TRBJ2-5): ETGVTQSPTHLIKTRGQQVTLRCSSQSGHNTVSWYQQALGQGPQFIFQYYREEENGRGNFPPRFSGLQFPNYSSELNVNALELDDSALYLCASSLVSGQETQYFGPGTRLLVL.

This chain joins TRBV7-2 and TRBJ2-1; D gene uncertain. Germline-derived CDR1 and CDR2 are SGHTA and FQGNSA. This CDR3 has 17 residues. V lost 2 bases, J lost 0 bases, and 14 bases lay in between. CDR3: CASSLPPSSYSYNEQFF. In DNA form, the CDR3 reads TGTGCCAGCAGCTTACCCCCGTCCTCTTACTCCTACAATGAGCAGTTCTTC.

This clone was detected only a few times. This chain links TRBV7-9 with TRBJ1-4, with 9 bases fitting TRBD1. Germline CDR1 SEHNR, CDR2 FQNEAQ (reference sequence). J gave up 8 bases and V 6 bases, and 7 bases lay outside the gene matches. The CDR3 sequence is 14 residues long. The CDR3 DNA sequence: TGTGCCAGCAGTCGGGGACAGGGCCAAGAAAAACTGTTTTTT. Translating it yields CASSRGQGQEKLFF.

V usage is TRBV2 and J usage is TRBJ1-6; D remains unclear. The CDR3 length is 14 residues. The germline gives CDR1 SNHLY, CDR2 FYNNEI. The V and J ends lost 4 bases and 6 bases respectively, with 10 bases between them. DNA of the CDR3: TGTGCCAGCAGTGGACACAGCCTTAATTCACCCCTCCACTTT. This codes for CASSGHSLNSPLHF.

This sequence joins TRBV28 and TRBJ2-2, with 9 bases that match TRBD1. Germline trimming cut 6 bases from V and 6 bases from J; bases unmatched to any gene: 11. Germline V gene data show CDR1 as MDHEN and CDR2 as SYDVKM. The CDR3 totals 16 residues. In DNA form, the CDR3 reads TGTGCCAGCAGACCAACAGGGGGCAAGTTGGCCGGGGAGCTGTTTTTT. Translating gives CASRPTGGKLAGELFF.

The gene calls are TRBV12-3 or TRBV12-4 and TRBJ2-2; D gene ambiguous. V was pared by 5 bases and J by 9 bases, with 7 bases between. The CDR3 totals 11 residues. CDR3 protein: CASSTLRELFF. In nucleotides, the CDR3 is TGTGCCAGCAGTACCCTAAGGGAGCTGTTTTTT.

This clone is classed as medium-sized. V is TRBV10-3 and J is TRBJ1-5, with D uncertain. Germline V gene sequence: CDR1 ENHRY, CDR2 SYGVKD. This CDR3 region has 16 residues. Trimming left V 6 bases short and J 3 bases short, with 18 bases between. The CDR3 DNA is TGTGCCATCAGCTTCGAGAGGGAGGGTAACAATCAGCCCCAGCATTTT. This sequence encodes CAISFEREGNNQPQHF.

The rearrangement joins TRBV7-9 to TRBJ2-1; 14 bases are a match to TRBD2. Germline CDR1 and CDR2: SEHNR and FQNEAQ (reference sequence). This CDR3 has 16 amino acids. The V segment lost 4 bases and the J segment 5 bases; nucleotides outside the gene matches: 4. The CDR3 region has the DNA TGTGCCAGCAGCTCACCGGGACTAGCGGGGGACAATGAGCAGTTCTTC. Encoded protein: CASSSPGLAGDNEQFF.

This rearrangement joins TRBV6-4 to TRBJ2-1, with 9 bases that match TRBD1. Germline lookup yields CDR1 MRHNA and CDR2 SNTAGT. Germline trimming cut 3 bases from V and 3 bases from J; bases unmatched to any gene: 9. CDR3 length: 17 amino acids. The CDR3 is CASSESNRDRDYNEQFF. The CDR3 DNA reads as TGTGCCAGCAGTGAATCGAACCGGGACAGGGACTACAATGAGCAGTTCTTC.

The chain has TRBV9 and TRBJ2-7; D may be TRBD1 (5 bases). V lost 1 base to trimming and J lost 2 bases, with 10 bases between them. The CDR3 loop spans 14 amino acids. Germline V gives CDR1 SGDLS, CDR2 YYNGEE. The CDR3 protein is CASSVLQDPYEQYF. The CDR3 bases are TGTGCCAGCAGCGTACTACAGGACCCCTACGAGCAGTACTTC.

This clone was counted a single time. V usage is TRBV5-5 and J usage is TRBJ2-7; the D gene is possibly TRBD1 (6 bases). This CDR3 has 13 amino acids. V lost 4 bases, J lost 2 bases, and 10 bases lay in between. Germline values: CDR1 SGHKS, CDR2 YYEKEE (reference sequence). CDR3 in DNA: TGTGCCAGCAGCAGACAGGATACCTACGAGCAGTACTTC. It specifies CASSRQDTYEQYF.

The chain combines TRBV7-9 with TRBJ1-1; the D gene is possibly TRBD1 (6 bases). CDR3 length equals 16 residues. V was cut by 4 bases and J by 0 bases, with 15 bases left in between. Germline V gene lookup returns CDR1 SEHNR and CDR2 FQNEAQ (reference sequence). The CDR3 nucleotides read TGTGCCAGCAGCTCCTATACCACAGGGTTGAACACTGAAGCTTTCTTT. Amino acid sequence: CASSSYTTGLNTEAFF. The full variable domain, rest sourced from reference TRBV7-9 and TRBJ1-1, is DTGVSQNPRHKITKRGQNVTFRCDPISEHNRLYWYRQTLGQGPEFLTYFQNEAQLEKSRLLSDRFSAERPKGSFSTLEIQRTEQGDSAMYLCASSSYTTGLNTEAFFGQGTRLTVV.

The chain recombines TRBV12-2 with TRBJ2-6; the table's D gene call, TRBD1, was not cross checked with the DNA. TRBV12-2 is tagged as a pseudogene. CDR3 size: 16 residues. The CDR3 loop is CASRPSRGHGANVLTF. CDR3 nucleotides: TGTGCAAGTCGCCCATCCAGGGGGCATGGGGCCAACGTCCTGACTTTC.

The chain carries TRBV19 and TRBJ1-5; TRBD1 might be the D (6 bases). Germline V gene sequence: CDR1 LNHDA, CDR2 SQIVND (reference sequence). Deletions cut 5 bases from V and 6 bases from J, with 11 bases between. The CDR3 extends over 13 amino acids. CDR3 region: CASSAGVRQPQHF. The DNA for the CDR3 is TGTGCCAGTAGTGCAGGGGTGCGTCAGCCCCAGCATTTT.

The V gene is TRBV5-1, the J gene TRBJ2-2; 7 positions match TRBD1. Germline V CDR1 and CDR2: SGHRS, YFSETQ. The CDR3 totals 15 residues. Unmatched junction bases numbered 6, after V lost 7 bases and J lost 0 bases. This CDR3 reads CASRLGTANTGELFF. The CDR3 nucleotides read TGCGCCAGCCGCCTCGGGACAGCGAACACCGGGGAGCTGTTTTTT.

This clone was seen just once. This rearrangement joins TRBV18 to TRBJ2-7; possible D gene TRBD1, 6 bases. The germline gives CDR1 KGHSH, CDR2 LQKENI. Between the trimmed V and J ends, which lost 6 bases and 3 bases, there was a span of 18 bases. The CDR3 loop spans 15 amino acids. In DNA form, the CDR3 reads TGTGCCAGCTCTCGACGGGACACTGAAGGCTACGAGCAGTACTTC. Translating it yields CASSRRDTEGYEQYF.

This clone was detected only a few times. The rearrangement joins TRBV20-1 to TRBJ1-5; D not certain. V was cut by 3 bases and J by 0 bases, with 12 bases left in between. CDR3 size: 15 residues. Looked up from germline, CDR1 is DFQATT and CDR2 is SNEGSKA (reference sequence). CDR3 DNA sequence: TGCAGTGCTAGTGGAGGCGCCGGTAGCAATCAGCCCCAGCATTTT. This gives the protein CSASGGAGSNQPQHF.

This clone was counted a few times. This chain links TRBV7-7 with TRBJ2-7; 9 bases align to TRBD2. This CDR3 is 15 amino acids long. V gave up 5 bases and J gave up 4 bases; unmatched junction bases: 9. Germline lookup yields CDR1 SSHAT and CDR2 FNYEAQ (reference sequence). The CDR3: CASSPVAGAVYEQYF. The DNA for the CDR3 is TGTGCCAGCAGCCCTGTAGCGGGAGCTGTGTACGAGCAGTACTTC. Full variable domain (missing parts from reference TRBV7-7 and TRBJ2-7): GAGVSQSPRYKVTKRGQDVTLRCDPISSHATLYWYQQALGQGPEFLTYFNYEAQPDKSGLPSDRFSAERPEGSISTLTIQRTEQRDSAMYRCASSPVAGAVYEQYFGPGTRLTVT.

This clone was counted only a few times. The chain couples TRBV6-4 to TRBJ1-5, with no clear D. This CDR3 is 13 amino acids long. The germline CDR1 and CDR2 sequences are MRHNA and SNTAGT. V shed 4 bases and J shed 0 bases, with 4 bases lying between them. The CDR3 DNA follows: TGTGCCAGCAGTGCGTCTAGCAATCAGCCCCAGCATTTT. As protein: CASSASSNQPQHF.

This chain connects TRBV3-1 (or the pseudogene TRBV3-2) to TRBJ2-7; tentative D call: TRBD2 (5 bases). The CDR3 spans 15 residues. In germline, CDR1 is LGHDT, CDR2 YNNKEL (reference sequence). Trimming removed 1 base at V and 5 bases at J, with 15 bases between. The CDR3 protein is CASSQGRGQANEQYF. CDR3 coding DNA: TGTGCCAGCAGCCAAGGCCGGGGTCAGGCCAACGAGCAGTACTTC.

The chain combines TRBV6-5 with TRBJ2-1, with TRBD1 matching 7 bases. Germline V lookup: CDR1 MNHEY, CDR2 SVGAGI. CDR3 length equals 13 residues. J gave up 10 bases and V 7 bases, and 10 bases lay outside the gene matches. CDR3 coding DNA: TGTGCCAGCAATCCGGGACAGTCGGGCGAGCAGTTCTTC. This encodes CASNPGQSGEQFF.

The chain employs TRBV28 and TRBJ1-2, with TRBD1 matching over 10 bases. V lost 5 bases and J lost 8; bases outside the gene matches: 8. Looked up from germline, CDR1 is MDHEN and CDR2 is SYDVKM. CDR3 length: 14 residues. The CDR3 loop is CASSQDRGSIGYTF. The CDR3 nucleotides are TGTGCCAGCAGTCAGGACAGGGGGTCTATCGGCTACACCTTC.

V usage is TRBV20-1 and J usage is TRBJ2-7; no clear D. The CDR3 contains 10 residues. CDR1 is DFQATT, CDR2 SNEGSKA, per germline (reference sequence). V lost 7 bases and J 3 bases, leaving 7 bases between the germline ends. The CDR3 is CSGPGYEQYF. The CDR3 DNA follows: TGCAGTGGCCCGGGCTACGAGCAGTACTTC.

The chain employs TRBV5-4 and TRBJ2-5, with a tentative D call TRBD1 (6 bases). Germline loops: CDR1 SGHNT, CDR2 YYREEE (reference sequence). V was trimmed by 1 base and J by 4 bases, leaving 11 bases between them. The CDR3 contains 14 residues. As DNA, the CDR3 is TGTGCCAGCAGCTTGTACAGGGCAGGAGAGACCCAGTACTTC. This gives the protein CASSLYRAGETQYF.